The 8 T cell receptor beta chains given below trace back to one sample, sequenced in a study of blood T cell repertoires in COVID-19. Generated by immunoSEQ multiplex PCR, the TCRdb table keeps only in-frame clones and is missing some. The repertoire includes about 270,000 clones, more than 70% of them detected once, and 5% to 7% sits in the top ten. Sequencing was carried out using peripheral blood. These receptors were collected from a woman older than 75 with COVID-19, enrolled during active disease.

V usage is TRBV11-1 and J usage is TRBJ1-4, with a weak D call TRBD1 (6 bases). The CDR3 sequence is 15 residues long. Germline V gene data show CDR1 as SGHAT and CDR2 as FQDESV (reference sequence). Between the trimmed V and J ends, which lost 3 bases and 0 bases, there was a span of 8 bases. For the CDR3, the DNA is TGTGCCAGCAGCTTCAGGGGCGCAACTAATGAAAAACTGTTTTTT. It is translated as CASSFRGATNEKLFF.

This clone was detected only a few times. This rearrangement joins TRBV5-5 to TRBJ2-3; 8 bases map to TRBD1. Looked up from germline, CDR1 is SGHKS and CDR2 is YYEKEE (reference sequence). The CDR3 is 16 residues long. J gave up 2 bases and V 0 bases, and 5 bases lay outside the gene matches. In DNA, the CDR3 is TGTGCCAGCAGCTTGGGGGACAGGATCTACACAGATACGCAGTATTTT. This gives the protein CASSLGDRIYTDTQYF.

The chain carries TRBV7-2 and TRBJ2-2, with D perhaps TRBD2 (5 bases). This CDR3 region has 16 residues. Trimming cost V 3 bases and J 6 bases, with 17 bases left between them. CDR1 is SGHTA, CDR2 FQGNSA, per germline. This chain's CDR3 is CASSFVRPGGAGELFF. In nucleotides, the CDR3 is TGTGCCAGCAGCTTCGTGCGGCCTGGAGGCGCCGGGGAGCTGTTTTTT.

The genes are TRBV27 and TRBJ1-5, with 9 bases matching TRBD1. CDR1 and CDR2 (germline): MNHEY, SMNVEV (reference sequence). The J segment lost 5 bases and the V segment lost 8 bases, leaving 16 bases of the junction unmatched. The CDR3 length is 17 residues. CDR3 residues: CASGSGQGALWHQPQHF. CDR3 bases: TGTGCCAGCGGCTCGGGACAGGGAGCCCTCTGGCATCAGCCCCAGCATTTT.

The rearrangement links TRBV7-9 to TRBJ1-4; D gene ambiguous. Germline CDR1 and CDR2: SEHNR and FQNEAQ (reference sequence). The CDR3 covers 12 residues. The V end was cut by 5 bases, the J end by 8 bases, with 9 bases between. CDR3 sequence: CASSPAGEKLFF. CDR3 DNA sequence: TGTGCCAGCAGCCCGGCGGGGGAAAAACTGTTTTTT.

The CDR3 here is CASSPRDRSYEQYF. The CDR3 DNA sequence: TGTGCCAGCTCACCCCGGGACAGGTCCTACGAGCAGTACTTC. The chain carries TRBV18 and TRBJ2-7; TRBD1 aligns across 8 bases. This CDR3 is built from 14 residues. The V and J ends lost 3 bases and 1 base, in that order; junction bases with no gene match: 2. The V gene's germline CDR1 is KGHSH and CDR2 LQKENI.

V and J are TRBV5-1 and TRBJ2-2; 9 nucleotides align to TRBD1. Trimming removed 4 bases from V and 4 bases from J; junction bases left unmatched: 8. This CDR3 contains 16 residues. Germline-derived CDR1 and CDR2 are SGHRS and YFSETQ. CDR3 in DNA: TGCGCCAGCAGCCCACAGGGGGCCATGGGCACCGGGGAGCTGTTTTTT. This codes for CASSPQGAMGTGELFF.

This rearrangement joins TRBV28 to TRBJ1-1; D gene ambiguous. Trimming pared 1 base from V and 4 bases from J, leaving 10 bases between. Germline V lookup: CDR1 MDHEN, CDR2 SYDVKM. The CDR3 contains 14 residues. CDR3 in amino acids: CASSLLRFGTEAFF. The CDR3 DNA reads TGTGCCAGCAGTTTATTGAGGTTCGGCACTGAAGCTTTCTTT.